This TCR beta chain is drawn from a study of blood T cell repertoires in COVID-19. Study-level background: Samples representing acute and convalescent COVID-19 were sourced from the United States, Italy and Spain. Sources were T cells, B-cell-depleted T cells, or PBMCs; the material itself was cDNA or gDNA.

Between the trimmed V and J ends, which lost 1 base and 4 bases, there was a span of 25 bases. CDR3 size: 19 residues. Germline loops: CDR1 MNHEY, CDR2 SVGEGT. Original analysis: Researchers report that nucleated cell counts were estimated from reference gene primer amplification. Only in-frame clones appear in the TCRdb table, and some are missing; sequencing was by immunoSEQ multiplex PCR. That table supplies the V and J calls and clone size; D and trimming were determined from the DNA. The sample holds over 300,000 clones; more than 70% are singletons and the top ten take 0.95% to 1.5%. Sequenced material: peripheral blood. This clonotype originated in a man aged 40-49 years with acute or convalescent COVID-19. The chain has TRBV6-2 or TRBV6-3 and TRBJ1-1, with D possibly TRBD1 on 5 matching bases. CDR3 region: CASSYLRIRPGLVGTEAFF. The CDR3 DNA reads TGTGCCAGCAGTTACTTACGCATTCGGCCAGGGCTAGTTGGCACTGAAGCTTTCTTT.